This T cell receptor beta chain was obtained from a study of T cells expressing NK-cell markers. Study summary: From sorted CD3+CD56+NKG2C+, CD3+CD56+NKG2C- and CD3+CD56-NKG2C+ T cells came the TCR beta repertoires. The study sequenced eight donors, seven HCMV-seropositive and one seronegative. Study-wide points: The contribution of dominant NKG2C+ clonotypes to CD8+ T cells in about 6 donors was roughly 1.0-7.5%.

Germline lookup yields CDR1 SGHRS and CDR2 YFSETQ. The length of the CDR3 is 14 residues. Beta-chain TCR cDNA was generated via 5'RACE template switching with UMIs. TCRdb reprocessed the 5' RACE reads and stores each CDR3 protein as one record, lacking DNA. The sample has some 600,000 distinct CDR3 sequences; the top ten hold approximately 3.6%. A note on this clonotype: What it binds is not known.

The rearrangement uses TRBV5-1 and TRBJ1-6; there is no DNA to check the TCRdb D call of TRBD1. The material sequenced was blood T cells: a sorted CD56 or NKG2C T cell subset, CD4+ or CD8+ T cells, or bulk PBMC T cells (not recorded which). This receptor was identified in a man aged 18 to 35 in good health. The CDR3 loop is CASSQDRDNSPLHF.